This passage covers 17 T cell receptor beta chains from one sample sequenced in a study of identical twins. MiXCR was run by TCRdb on the 5' RACE reads, yielding one entry per CDR3 protein. The sample has approximately 410,000 distinct CDR3 sequences; under 20% are singletons. Specimen: naive T cells sorted from blood. The receptors were gathered from a man aged 50 or older in good health.

This clonotype was counted many times. The rearrangement uses TRBV5-6 and TRBJ1-2; the match to TRBD1 covers 8 bases. The V segment lost 4 bases and the J segment 4 bases; nucleotides outside the gene matches: 3. The CDR3 consists of 13 residues. Germline CDR1 and CDR2: SGHDT and YYEEEE. CDR3 nucleotides: TGTGCCAGCAGCGACAGGGGAGGCTATGGCTACACCTTC. Its translation is CASSDRGGYGYTF.

This clonotype was found once. The chain uses TRBV6-5 and TRBJ2-7; maybe TRBD2 (5 bases). This CDR3 has 17 residues. V was cut by 0 bases and J by 3 bases, with 18 bases left in between. In germline, CDR1 is MNHEY, CDR2 SVGAGI. CDR3 sequence reads: CASSYSSGWRRYYEQYF. As DNA, the CDR3 is TGTGCCAGCAGTTACTCGAGCGGTTGGCGGCGGTACTACGAGCAGTACTTC.

As DNA, the CDR3 is TGCAGTGCCAGACAGGGGGCCAATGAGCAGTTCTTC. Protein sequence: CSARQGANEQFF. The chain is built from TRBV20-1 and TRBJ2-1; 10 bases map to TRBD1. From germline, CDR1 is DFQATT and CDR2 SNEGSKA (reference sequence). This CDR3 contains 12 residues. The trim removed 6 bases at V and 6 bases at J, leaving 2 bases unmatched.

The chain uses TRBV20-1 and TRBJ2-1; 8 bases are shared with TRBD2. Germline assignment: CDR1 DFQATT and CDR2 SNEGSKA (reference sequence). The CDR3 is made up of 17 amino acids. After removal of 0 bases from V and 0 bases from J, the junction contained 7 bases not matched to a gene. The CDR3 bases are TGCAGTGCTAGAGATGTCCTAGCGGGCCACTCCTACAATGAGCAGTTCTTC. It yields the protein CSARDVLAGHSYNEQFF.

The V call is TRBV5-1, the J call TRBJ1-4; D gene unclear. The germline V gene has CDR1 SGHRS and CDR2 YFSETQ. There are 14 residues in the CDR3. V lost 6 bases and J lost 5, with 14 bases in between. CDR3 region: CASNPGRENEKLFF. The CDR3 DNA reads as TGCGCCAGCAACCCGGGGAGGGAAAATGAAAAACTGTTTTTT.

This sequence joins TRBV10-3 and TRBJ2-3, with 10 bases that match TRBD1. CDR3 size: 14 residues. The trim removed 10 bases at V and 4 bases at J, leaving 8 bases unmatched. The germline V gene encodes CDR1 ENHRY and CDR2 SYGVKD. CDR3 sequence reads: CATRDRGRSDTQYF. CDR3 sequence (DNA): TGTGCCACCCGGGACAGGGGACGATCAGATACGCAGTATTTT.

This chain uses TRBV24-1 with TRBJ2-3, with 7 bases fitting TRBD1. CDR1 is KGHDR and CDR2 is SFDVKD in the germline V gene. The junction had 3 bases not matched to a gene; V was cut back by 1 base and J by 3 bases. The CDR3 runs to 15 residues. The CDR3 DNA sequence: TGTGCCACCAGTGATTTAAGGGGGCGAACAGATACGCAGTATTTT. Its protein product is CATSDLRGRTDTQYF.

This clonotype was counted a few times. The rearrangement joins TRBV5-1 to TRBJ2-2; D is perhaps TRBD2 (5 bases). The CDR3 runs to 16 residues. Germline lookup yields CDR1 SGHRS and CDR2 YFSETQ. Deletions cut 5 bases from V and 1 base from J, with 15 bases between. The CDR3 is CASSSYSRVNTGELFF. The CDR3 DNA follows: TGCGCCAGCAGTTCCTATTCGCGGGTGAACACCGGGGAGCTGTTTTTT.

This chain uses TRBV30 with TRBJ2-6; D gene uncertain. V dropped 5 bases and J dropped 0 bases, with 5 bases sitting between them. This CDR3 comprises 13 residues. From germline, CDR1 is GTSNPN and CDR2 SVGIG (reference sequence). In DNA form, the CDR3 reads TGTGCCTGGTTCAGCTCTGGGGCCAACGTCCTGACTTTC. Protein sequence: CAWFSSGANVLTF.

This clonotype was seen a handful of times. The rearrangement joins TRBV27 to TRBJ2-2; D gene unclear. The CDR3 runs 16 residues. Germline CDR1 reads MNHEY; CDR2 reads SMNVEV (reference sequence). Deletions cut 2 bases from V and 6 bases from J, with 16 bases between. This CDR3 is CASSLETPLEAGELFF. The CDR3 nucleotides are TGTGCCAGCAGTTTAGAGACACCCCTCGAGGCCGGGGAGCTGTTTTTT.

Many counts were recorded for this clonotype. The genes are TRBV6-5 and TRBJ1-4; D is possibly TRBD1 (5 bases). This CDR3 spans 16 amino acids. Germline assignment: CDR1 MNHEY and CDR2 SVGAGI. The V and J ends lost 0 bases and 0 bases respectively, with 8 bases between them. The chain's CDR3 is CASSYSSGATNEKLFF. The DNA for the CDR3 is TGTGCCAGCAGTTACTCATCGGGGGCAACTAATGAAAAACTGTTTTTT.

Many counts were recorded for this clonotype. As DNA, the CDR3 is TGTGCCAGCAGCGCCCCGAGGACAGGGGCGTCCAATGAGCAGTTCTTC. As protein: CASSAPRTGASNEQFF. V is TRBV9 and J is TRBJ2-1, with 9 positions matching TRBD1. This CDR3 comprises 16 residues. Per the germline V gene, CDR1 is SGDLS and CDR2 is YYNGEE. The trim removed 3 bases at V and 6 bases at J, leaving 10 bases unmatched.

This clonotype appeared many times. The chain employs TRBV10-3 and TRBJ1-1, with no clear D. CDR1 and CDR2 (germline): ENHRY, SYGVKD. This CDR3 has 12 amino acids. Between the trimmed V and J ends, which lost 6 bases and 4 bases, there was a span of 9 bases. CDR3 in DNA: TGTGCCATCAGAGGTGAGGGCACTGAAGCTTTCTTT. Amino acids: CAIRGEGTEAFF.

This clonotype was detected ten times or more. This chain joins TRBV4-3 and TRBJ2-3, with 9 bases matching TRBD2. V shed 4 bases, J shed 2 bases, and the junction held 7 bases outside the gene matches. Germline V gene sequence: CDR1 LGHNA, CDR2 YSLEER. The CDR3 consists of 16 residues. The CDR3 bases are TGCGCCAGCAGCCTGGGACTAGCTGACCTCACAGATACGCAGTATTTT. Its protein product is CASSLGLADLTDTQYF.

V and J are TRBV4-3 and TRBJ2-5; TRBD1 might be the D (6 bases). The CDR3 has 15 residues. CDR1 is LGHNA and CDR2 is YSLEER in the germline V gene. Between the trimmed V and J ends, which lost 0 bases and 4 bases, there was a span of 12 bases. This CDR3 reads CASSQDLGGGETQYF. The CDR3 DNA reads TGCGCCAGCAGCCAAGATCTTGGGGGCGGAGAGACCCAGTACTTC.

The chain couples TRBV6-5 to TRBJ1-2, with D unresolved. V was pared by 8 bases and J by 4 bases, with 11 bases between. Per the germline V gene, CDR1 is MNHEY and CDR2 is SVGAGI. The length of the CDR3 is 12 residues. CDR3 sequence: CASGVMGYGYTF. The CDR3 DNA sequence: TGTGCCAGCGGGGTCATGGGCTATGGCTACACCTTC.

This sequence joins TRBV6-2 or TRBV6-3 and TRBJ2-4; either TRBD1 or TRBD2 may supply D (5 bases each). V lost 2 bases to trimming and J lost 6 bases, with 14 bases between them. This CDR3 has 15 residues. Germline V gene data show CDR1 as MNHEY and CDR2 as SVGEGT. The CDR3 protein is CASSYPGTSTNIQYF. CDR3 coding DNA: TGTGCCAGCAGTTACCCAGGGACGTCGACAAACATTCAGTACTTC.